The 16 T cell receptor beta chains reported below all come from one sample, sequenced in a study of cytomegalovirus exposure and HLA in healthy donors. The PCR used 60 Vbeta and 13 Jbeta primers. The protocol was immunoSEQ multiplex PCR, while the TCRdb copy is restricted to in-frame clones and leaves out a portion. The sample includes 180,000 or so clones, 82% of them seen just once. The sequenced sample was PBMCs. The receptors here all came from a man aged 35-49 years in good health and CMV-seronegative.

The CDR3 is CARRSTAESTDTQYF. Here the CDR3 DNA reads TGTGCCAGGAGGTCAACGGCGGAGAGCACAGATACGCAGTATTTT. V and J are TRBV27 and TRBJ2-3; D is unclear. The CDR3 has 15 residues. Trimming pared 9 bases from V and 0 bases from J, leaving 16 bases between. Looked up from germline, CDR1 is MNHEY and CDR2 is SMNVEV (reference sequence).

V is TRBV29-1 and J is TRBJ2-2; D is perhaps TRBD2 (7 bases). This CDR3 contains 15 residues. The V gene's germline CDR1 is SQVTM and CDR2 ANQGSEA. Trimming pared 7 bases from V and 7 bases from J, leaving 22 bases between. CDR3 sequence: CSAGGGRGLRGELFF. CDR3 DNA sequence: TGCAGCGCTGGCGGGGGCCGGGGCCTCCGCGGGGAGCTGTTTTTT.

The V call is TRBV11-2, the J call TRBJ2-1, with D perhaps TRBD2 (5 bases). V was shortened by 1 base and J by 9 bases, with 7 bases between the two germline ends. Germline CDR1 is SGHAT and CDR2 is FQNNGV. This CDR3 region has 12 residues. The CDR3 sequence: CASSLVGAEQFF. The CDR3 bases are TGTGCCAGCAGCTTAGTGGGAGCTGAGCAGTTCTTC.

The chain combines TRBV18 with TRBJ1-3, with a tentative D call TRBD1 (5 bases). V was trimmed by 6 bases and J by 2 bases, leaving 17 bases between them. The germline CDR1 and CDR2 sequences are KGHSH and LQKENI. This CDR3 contains 16 residues. The CDR3 sequence: CASSSETPGTGNTIYF. CDR3 in DNA: TGTGCCAGCTCCTCCGAGACGCCAGGGACTGGAAACACCATATATTTT. Variable domain in full (rest from reference TRBV18 and TRBJ1-3): NAGVMQNPRHLVRRRGQEARLRCSPMKGHSHVYWYRQLPEEGLKFMVYLQKENIIDESGMPKERFSAEFPKEGPSILRIQQVVRGDSAAYFCASSSETPGTGNTIYFGEGSWLTVV.

CDR3: CASSSQGQGETQYF. CDR3 bases: TGTGCCAGCAGCTCCCAGGGACAGGGGGAGACCCAGTACTTC. V is TRBV5-6 and J is TRBJ2-5; 10 bases map to TRBD1. V lost 3 bases to trimming and J lost 5 bases; unmatched junction nucleotides: 4. CDR3 length equals 14 residues. In germline, CDR1 is SGHDT, CDR2 YYEEEE.

This rearrangement joins TRBV30 to TRBJ1-2; no reliable D call. From germline, CDR1 is GTSNPN and CDR2 SVGIG (reference sequence). There are 16 residues in the CDR3. Trimming cost V 0 bases and J 4 bases, with 18 bases left between them. The CDR3 loop reads CAWSVGGRGFGYGYTF. CDR3 bases: TGTGCCTGGAGTGTAGGAGGAAGAGGGTTTGGCTATGGCTACACCTTC.

The rearrangement joins TRBV6-1 to TRBJ1-5; tentative D call: TRBD1 (5 bases). Germline-derived CDR1 and CDR2 are MNHNS and SASEGT. The CDR3 totals 13 residues. Trimming left V 4 bases short and J 4 bases short, with 8 bases between. CDR3 region: CASSGQFNQPQHF. The CDR3 region has the DNA TGTGCCAGCAGTGGACAGTTTAATCAGCCCCAGCATTTT.

The chain recombines TRBV29-1 with TRBJ2-1; 7 bases are a match to TRBD1. The CDR3 is 13 amino acids. J was trimmed by 3 bases and V by 6 bases; bases with no gene match: 5. CDR1 and CDR2 (germline): SQVTM, ANQGSEA. CDR3 protein: CSVLQGNYNEQFF. In nucleotides, the CDR3 is TGCAGCGTACTACAGGGGAACTACAATGAGCAGTTCTTC.

The chain recombines TRBV18 with TRBJ2-7; D not certain. Trimming removed 6 bases at V and 0 bases at J, with 6 bases between. CDR1 is KGHSH and CDR2 is LQKENI in the germline V gene. The CDR3 sequence is 12 residues long. The CDR3 nucleotides are TGTGCCAGCTCCCTGGCCTCCTACGAGCAGTACTTC. Protein product: CASSLASYEQYF.

This clone was recorded only once. This rearrangement joins TRBV29-1 to TRBJ1-2, with TRBD1 as a possible D gene (6 bases). Germline V lookup: CDR1 SQVTM, CDR2 ANQGSEA. The V and J ends lost 0 bases and 7 bases respectively, with 18 bases between them. The CDR3 is 15 amino acids. The CDR3 bases are TGCAGCGTTGAAGAACACGCTTCAGGGGCGAGTGGCTACACCTTC. Translation: CSVEEHASGASGYTF.

The CDR3 DNA follows: TGTGCCAGCAGCTTGTGGACAGGACCTGAAAAACTGTTTTTT. Encoded protein: CASSLWTGPEKLFF. The rearrangement joins TRBV5-6 to TRBJ1-4, with 7 nucleotides matching TRBD1. Unmatched junction bases numbered 4, after V lost 1 base and J lost 7 bases. The CDR3 length is 14 residues. Germline V gene sequence: CDR1 SGHDT, CDR2 YYEEEE.

This clone has only a few counts. This chain uses TRBV6-1 with TRBJ2-3; 9 bases align to TRBD1. With V trimmed by 4 bases and J by 0 bases, 2 bases remained unmatched. This CDR3 is 15 amino acids long. CDR1 is MNHNS, CDR2 SASEGT, per germline. The DNA of the CDR3 is TGTGCCAGCAGTGTCGGGACAGGGAGCACAGATACGCAGTATTTT. Its translation: CASSVGTGSTDTQYF.

The chain uses TRBV2 and TRBJ1-1; possible D gene TRBD1, 6 bases. This CDR3 has 14 amino acids. The germline V gene encodes CDR1 SNHLY and CDR2 FYNNEI. Trimming pared 6 bases from V and 5 bases from J, leaving 16 bases between. In DNA, the CDR3 is TGTGCCAGCAGCATTAACAGGGTCTTAACTGAAGCTTTCTTT. Its translation is CASSINRVLTEAFF.

This CDR3 reads CASSQDRDSLPNSPLHF. The CDR3 DNA sequence: TGCGCCAGCAGCCAAGATCGGGACAGTCTACCCAATTCACCCCTCCACTTT. This rearrangement joins TRBV4-3 to TRBJ1-6; 7 bases align to TRBD1. CDR3 length: 17 amino acids. Losses at the gene ends were 0 bases for V and 7 bases for J; bases not matched to a gene: 9. The germline gives CDR1 LGHNA, CDR2 YSLEER.

The rearrangement uses TRBV7-8 and TRBJ2-7; possibly TRBD2 for D (5 bases). The germline gives CDR1 SGHVS, CDR2 FQNEAQ. The CDR3 is made up of 13 amino acids. V was cut by 4 bases and J by 4 bases, with 11 bases left in between. For the CDR3, the DNA is TGTGCCAGCAGCTCCTCGACGGGATACGAGCAGTACTTC. Translating it yields CASSSSTGYEQYF.

The chain is built from TRBV25-1 and TRBJ1-5; D ambiguous. With 3 bases removed from V and 5 bases from J, the gap between germline ends came to 5 bases. The CDR3 has 12 residues. Germline V gene data show CDR1 as MGHDK and CDR2 as SYGVNS. CDR3 coding DNA: TGTGCCAGCAGTGACCTGTATCAGCCCCAGCATTTT. Translation: CASSDLYQPQHF.